This T cell receptor beta chain was recorded in a study of cytomegalovirus exposure and HLA in healthy donors (dated by TCRdb to the late 2010s). The study in broad terms: An earlier analysis of more than 550 of the donors reported about 300 Gb of sequence data and 95 million to 120 million unique TCR beta sequences obtained from around 180 million T cells. In a later analysis, previously published TCR beta repertoires from hundreds of donors were re-analyzed and high-resolution HLA genotyping was added so that TCR occurrence patterns could be studied. The number of typed donors differed by locus: about 620-640 for A, B, C, DRB1 and DQB1; about 520 for DQA1; 606 for DPA1; and about 450 for DPB1. Roughly 300 gigabases of sequencing data and 70 million to 85 million unique TCR sequences were included in an early release covering roughly 600 HLA-typed donors. Both class I and class II loci were covered by HLA typing, at four-digit resolution. The later analysis used no new phenotypic data to find candidate immune exposures, relying instead on TCR beta sequences and their occurrence across donors. The study combined high-throughput TCR immunosequencing, statistical association of individual TCRs with disease status, and machine learning to predict cytomegalovirus infection status. All discovery cohort repertoires had been generated on a single sequencing platform. Donor age, sex, ethnicity and CMV serostatus were collected together with the repertoire data. Among some 400 genotyped donors of the cohort, an average of around 240,000 unique TCR beta nucleotide sequences was sequenced per donor, of which about 18% were non-productive. Besides the first cohort of roughly 640 subjects, a separate validation cohort made up of 120 different subjects was used. Four or five DR-DQ haplotypes were handled as single units for association and clustering, since linkage in the cohort was strong. Of the 350 to 400 genotyped donors, about 80% fell in the genetic ancestry cluster associated with self-reported Caucasian donors. The study aimed to test whether cataloging public T cell receptors could reveal signatures of past pathogen exposure. An earlier analysis of around 580 of the donors used high-throughput TCR beta sequencing to judge whether each TCR beta V gene segment behaved as functional or pseudogenic. Using immunosequencing, the study profiled T cell repertoires from roughly 650 subjects and related those repertoires to cytomegalovirus serostatus. In a later genetic analysis, genome-wide SNP genotypes for about three fifths of the roughly 670 donors were used, and that subset was treated as a discovery cohort.

This clone was detected a few times. Its antigen is still unknown. No per-base quality is available; no much larger clone lies one base away. What the study reported, not specific to this receptor: A later genetic analysis associated a missense DCLRE1C variant with V-gene and J-gene trimming of TCR beta chains, and an independent cohort replicated the association. Some IMGT-functional V segments, including TRBV6-2 and TRBV6-3, could not be distinguished by the 87-base-pair reads and were therefore excluded. Most CMV-associated TCR beta chains appeared to be HLA-restricted in a later analysis, and the HLA associations seemed to be driven largely by CMV exposure. A cluster of highly shared sequence variants was judged likely to be a technical artifact of the sequencing pipeline. In this cohort, only TCR beta chains were sequenced, and detectable features were limited by the absence of alpha or paired-chain data. Sequencing depth was assumed to be roughly uniform across donors in the presence/absence analyses, though that assumption may not hold. While some public TCRs were present in many individuals, most TCR sequences turned up only very rarely across donors. A later analysis reported that several top co-occurrence clusters appeared linked to parvovirus B19, influenza, CMV and Epstein-Barr virus. A later genetic analysis reported fewer N-insertions in productive TCRs among donors in an Asian-associated ancestry cluster than the roughly 670-donor mean. A total of roughly 160 TCR beta chains were listed by the study as associated with cytomegalovirus. It was suggested by the authors that the approach could potentially be generalized to other disease states and immunological phenotypes. When HLA alleles, especially DR and DQ, strongly co-occurred, attributing TCR associations to individual alleles was difficult. HLA typing was unavailable for some donors at each locus, so association tests used only the typed subset. Broadly in line with IMGT annotations, most TCR beta V segments showed up in productive rearrangements about 87% or about 30% of the time in an earlier analysis of 587 of the donors. At a false discovery rate of 0.05, a later analysis linked approximately 18,000 TCR beta sequences to specific HLA alleles. For the cohort, immune exposure information was limited to CMV serostatus. In both the original and validation cohorts, the classifier was reported to diagnose cytomegalovirus status with high specificity and sensitivity. A further reported finding was that TCR beta sequences accurately predicted the HLA-A and HLA-B alleles for most subjects in the first cohort. A few of the identified cytomegalovirus-associated TCR beta chains were confirmed in vitro to be specific for cytomegalovirus antigens. Linkage disequilibrium might explain the correlated functional status among segregating V segments, but an unknown experimental factor could not be excluded. A later analysis found that TCR association rates varied across HLA loci, with DRB1 alleles showing the most associated TCRs and HLA-C alleles the fewest. The earlier analysis of approximately 560 of the donors excluded 15 to 20 rarely observed V segments, including chromosome 9 orphons, because counts were too low. A later analysis found that HLA-associated TCR beta chains were more clonally expanded and had lower generation probabilities than equally common non-associated chains.

The cohort was made up of 666 healthy bone marrow donors. All cohort members were sampled while nominally healthy, although unrecorded immune exposures were likely present. The donor tested CMV seropositive and was one of the 289 seropositive cohort members. A peripheral blood sample was collected from each donor, and TCR beta sequencing was performed on peripheral blood mononuclear cells. The Qiagen DNeasy Blood Extraction Kit was used to extract genomic DNA from the blood cell samples. The cysteine opens and the phenylalanine closes a CDR3 of 15 amino acids. The only DNA kept is the CDR3, 45 bases in frame from the first base. V trim: 5 bases; J trim: 3 bases; unmatched bases: 6. Based on the germline V gene, the CDR1 and CDR2 sequences are SGHVS and FQNEAQ. Library preparation used the immunoSEQ multiplex PCR assay. The multiplex PCR relied on a mix of 60 forward primers for TCR Vbeta segments and 13 reverse primers for TCR Jbeta segments. The CDR3 region of rearranged TCR beta genes was amplified from genomic DNA with a multiplex PCR assay. The Illumina HiSeq System was used to sequence the amplified TCR beta libraries as 87-base-pair reads. From the authors' description of their analysis: In a later analysis, tens of millions of unique TCR beta chains were counted across the roughly 670 repertoires, and some 10 million of these chains were shared by at least two donors. Raw reads were error-corrected and collapsed into unique sequences with a nearest-neighbor algorithm that merged closely related sequences to remove PCR and sequencing errors. Alignment of CDR3 sequences to IMGT reference sequences was used to assign V, D and J gene segments. For a sequence to be retained, a match of at least six nucleotides was required to both a V gene segment and a J gene segment. A rearrangement was called productive if the CDR3 had no stop codons and remained in frame with V and J, and every other rearrangement was called non-productive. CDR3 was defined according to IMGT convention as the region running from the second conserved V-encoded cysteine to the conserved J-encoded phenylalanine. The earlier analysis of about 610 of the donors excluded any sequence lacking an unambiguous match to a single V gene segment. An earlier analysis of a few hundred of the donors classified V segments as functional when productive rearrangements were above 56.7% and as segregating when the standard deviation between donors was above 5%. A statistical classification framework was built to diagnose cytomegalovirus status from the catalog of TCR beta chain sequences. In a later analysis, TCR nucleotide sequences were compared against IMGT/GENE-DB human TR gene sequences so that V and J genes could be assigned. Using the TCRdist pipeline, a later analysis assigned CDR3 sequences along with most-parsimonious VDJ recombination scenarios. In a later analysis, each TCR beta chain was defined by its CDR3 amino acid sequence together with its V-gene family, and reads without a unique V-gene family were excluded. As a way to deal with suspected cross-contamination and a sequencing artifact, a later analysis dropped over 550 nucleotide sequences that were highly shared and had low generation probability. A later analysis calculated a clonal expansion index for each public chain from normalized within-repertoire ranks of inferred template counts. In a later analysis, generation probabilities were computed using a VDJ recombination model fitted to out-of-frame rearrangements, and the results were checked against IGoR. Hypergeometric tests were used in a later analysis to score TCR-TCR, TCR-HLA and TCR-CMV co-occurrence, with a repertoire-size bias correction applied to the TCR pairs. False discovery rates were estimated in a later analysis by permuting HLA or CMV assignments 20 times. A later analysis grouped co-occurring TCRs with DBSCAN, adding TCRdist sequence similarity when clustering within HLA-allele-positive subsets. Repertoires with fewer than 30,000 or more than 120,000 public chains, plus five repertoires with anomalous nucleotide sharing, were excluded from co-occurrence clustering. As stored in TCRdb, this immuneACCESS dataset retains in-frame rearrangements with V and J assigned. A fraction of the clones does not appear; measured against another copy, unresolved V genes explain less than half of the discrepancy, and the remainder lacks a known reason. That table supplies the V and J calls and clone size; D and trimming were determined from the DNA. This sample gives roughly 100,000 clones in total; around 77% of them show up just once. The ten largest make up roughly 4% of the sample.

Rearrangement joined TRBV7-8 to TRBJ2-2, with TRBD1 identical over 7 junction bases. The receptor was isolated from a man between 50 and 59 years old in good health and CMV-seropositive. Sequenced input: PBMCs. The CDR3 region: CASSTGQVDTGELFF. Read as DNA, the sequence is TGTGCCAGCAGCACAGGACAGGTGGACACCGGGGAGCTGTTTTTT.